This T cell receptor beta chain is drawn from a study of spatial heterogeneity in lung cancer. The table lists this clonotype with a few counts. A unique molecular identifier was attached to every TCR cDNA molecule. TCRdb ran MiXCR on the 5' RACE reads and lists one entry per CDR3 protein. The repertoire includes some 55,000 distinct CDR3 sequences, approximately 6.3% of them detected once, and about 14% sits in the top ten. The time point denotes: sample taken at primary tumor resection. This material consisted of PBMCs, taken at surgery. The clonotype comes from a female donor with early-stage non-small cell lung cancer.

As DNA, the CDR3 is TGCGCCAGCAGCCTAACCGGGACTAGCGAGGAGACCCAGTACTTC. Translating it yields CASSLTGTSEETQYF. The rearrangement uses TRBV4-1 and TRBJ2-5; 10 nucleotides align to TRBD2. Germline values: CDR1 MGHRA, CDR2 YSYEKL. V shed 4 bases and J 5 bases; nucleotides not matched to a gene: 7. The CDR3 extends over 15 amino acids.